A single sample gave rise to the 29 T cell receptor beta chains below, sequenced in a study of control samples from healthy donors and cancer patients. Data came from immunoSEQ multiplex PCR; TCRdb stores just in-frame clones and leaves some out. The sample includes 12,000 to 15,000 clones, 60% to 85% seen only once; the top ten take 15% to 20%. Source material: formalin-fixed, paraffin-embedded tissue. The receptors here all came from a female donor with lung cancer.

For the CDR3, the DNA is TGCGCCAGCAGCTTGAGGACGTCTAACTATGGCTACACCTTC. Amino acids: CASSLRTSNYGYTF. The gene calls are TRBV5-1 and TRBJ1-2, with no clear D. V was cut by 1 base and J by 0 bases, with 7 bases left in between. CDR3 size: 14 residues. The V gene's germline CDR1 is SGHRS and CDR2 YFSETQ. Variable domain in full (rest from reference TRBV5-1 and TRBJ1-2): KAGVTQTPRYLIKTRGQQVTLSCSPISGHRSVSWYQQTPGQGLQFLFEYFSETQRNKGNFPGRFSGRQFSNSRSEMNVSTLELGDSALYLCASSLRTSNYGYTFGSGTRLTVV.

The V gene is TRBV10-1, the J gene TRBJ1-2; maybe TRBD1 (5 bases). CDR3 length: 13 amino acids. V was pared by 0 bases and J by 3 bases, with 5 bases between. Germline V lookup: CDR1 WNHNN, CDR2 SYGVQD (reference sequence). The DNA for the CDR3 is TGCGCCAGCAGTGAGTCGGGGGACTATGGCTACACCTTC. It codes for CASSESGDYGYTF.

The V gene is TRBV11-2, the J gene TRBJ2-3, with 8 nucleotides matching TRBD1. V lost 5 bases to trimming and J lost 3 bases; unmatched junction nucleotides: 4. CDR1 SGHAT and CDR2 FQNNGV come from the germline V gene. There are 14 residues in the CDR3. DNA for the CDR3: TGTGCCAGCAGCGGGGACAGGCTTACAGATACGCAGTATTTT. Its translation is CASSGDRLTDTQYF.

The rearrangement joins TRBV4-2 to TRBJ2-1; 7 bases are a match to TRBD2. J gave up 6 bases and V 2 bases, and 13 bases lay outside the gene matches. Germline values: CDR1 LGHNA, CDR2 YNFKEQ. This CDR3 region has 17 residues. The CDR3: CASSQREGSGAANEQFF. As DNA, the CDR3 is TGTGCCAGCAGCCAACGGGAAGGAAGCGGGGCTGCCAATGAGCAGTTCTTC.

The chain employs TRBV15 and TRBJ1-3, with no clear D. The germline V gene has CDR1 LNHNV and CDR2 YYDKDF (reference sequence). The CDR3 runs to 15 residues. V was pared by 0 bases and J by 0 bases, with 6 bases between. CDR3 nucleotide sequence: TGTGCCACCAGCAGAGATCGGGACTCTGGAAACACCATATATTTT. Translating gives CATSRDRDSGNTIYF.

The chain couples TRBV18 to TRBJ2-5, with D maybe TRBD2 (5 bases). This CDR3 has 13 residues. V was pared by 5 bases and J by 2 bases, with 9 bases between. The V gene's germline CDR1 is KGHSH and CDR2 LQKENI. CDR3 residues: CASSGADQETQYF. Here the CDR3 DNA reads TGTGCCAGCTCAGGAGCGGATCAAGAGACCCAGTACTTC. Using reference TRBV18 and TRBJ2-5 for the parts outside the CDR3, the full variable domain is NAGVMQNPRHLVRRRGQEARLRCSPMKGHSHVYWYRQLPEEGLKFMVYLQKENIIDESGMPKERFSAEFPKEGPSILRIQQVVRGDSAAYFCASSGADQETQYFGPGTRLLVL.

By sample fraction, this clone is medium-sized (0.01 to 0.1%). This chain joins TRBV4-2 and TRBJ2-3; the match to TRBD2 covers 8 bases. CDR3 size: 17 residues. The germline V gene encodes CDR1 LGHNA and CDR2 YNFKEQ. V dropped 3 bases and J dropped 4; count of bases not matched to a gene: 12. The CDR3 bases are TGTGCCAGCAGCCATCCTATGGGACTAGTTTTCCCAGATACGCAGTATTTT. It yields the protein CASSHPMGLVFPDTQYF.

Only a few counts were recorded for this clone. The V gene is TRBV2, the J gene TRBJ2-7, with D hard to call. Trimming removed 3 bases from V and 0 bases from J, with 3 bases in between. There are 12 residues in the CDR3. From germline, CDR1 is SNHLY and CDR2 FYNNEI. The CDR3 sequence: CASSDNSYEQYF. CDR3 nucleotides: TGTGCCAGCAGTGACAACTCCTACGAGCAGTACTTC.

The gene calls are TRBV6-5 and TRBJ1-1; no clear D gene. V was pared by 6 bases and J by 0 bases, with 14 bases between. CDR3 length: 15 amino acids. Germline values: CDR1 MNHEY, CDR2 SVGAGI. CDR3 residues: CASRQKGGLNTEAFF. The CDR3 DNA follows: TGTGCCAGCAGGCAAAAGGGTGGGCTGAACACTGAAGCTTTCTTT.

The chain has TRBV5-4 and TRBJ2-5; D is unclear. CDR1 and CDR2 (germline): SGHNT, YYREEE (reference sequence). The CDR3 has 12 amino acids. The V gene lost 4 bases and the J gene lost 1 base, with 5 bases spanning the gap. CDR3 loop: CASSPTQETQYF. The CDR3 DNA sequence: TGTGCCAGCAGCCCTACCCAAGAGACCCAGTACTTC.

The gene calls are TRBV18 and TRBJ2-7; maybe TRBD1 (5 bases). Germline CDR1 reads KGHSH; CDR2 reads LQKENI. Deletions cut 4 bases from V and 0 bases from J, with 16 bases between. This CDR3 region has 16 residues. The CDR3: CASSLRRGQGSYEQYF. DNA for the CDR3: TGTGCCAGCTCACTGCGACGTGGGCAGGGCTCCTACGAGCAGTACTTC.

This chain joins TRBV3-1 (or the pseudogene TRBV3-2) and TRBJ2-7; a weak D match, TRBD1 (6 bases). Germline V gene lookup returns CDR1 LGHDT and CDR2 YNNKEL (reference sequence). The V end was cut by 5 bases, the J end by 1 base, with 12 bases between. This CDR3 has 14 amino acids. In DNA form, the CDR3 reads TGTGCCAGCAGCAGGACAGTAAGATCCTACGAGCAGTACTTC. Encoded protein: CASSRTVRSYEQYF.

The V and J genes are TRBV7-9 and TRBJ2-3; 9 positions agree with TRBD1. The CDR3 runs to 15 residues. J gave up 2 bases and V 5 bases, and 5 bases lay outside the gene matches. Germline loops: CDR1 SEHNR, CDR2 FQNEAQ (reference sequence). The CDR3 sequence: CASSNRQGDTDTQYF. CDR3 sequence (DNA): TGTGCCAGCAGCAATCGACAGGGGGACACAGATACGCAGTATTTT.

V is TRBV6-5 and J is TRBJ1-2; D uncertain. The germline V gene has CDR1 MNHEY and CDR2 SVGAGI. The length of the CDR3 is 13 residues. V was shortened by 11 bases and J by 3 bases, with 16 bases between the two germline ends. The CDR3 sequence: CASNGGSDYGYTF. The CDR3 DNA sequence: TGTGCCTCAAATGGAGGATCTGACTATGGCTACACCTTC.

The rearrangement uses TRBV7-2 and TRBJ2-5; tentatively, D is TRBD1 (6 bases). The CDR3 has 13 residues. Germline CDR1 reads SGHTA; CDR2 reads FQGNSA. V shed 2 bases and J shed 5 bases, with 9 bases lying between them. The CDR3 loop reads CASSLQGMETQYF. CDR3 in DNA: TGTGCCAGCAGCTTACAGGGGATGGAGACCCAGTACTTC.

This chain uses TRBV7-2 with TRBJ2-5; TRBD1 agrees at 7 bases. This CDR3 contains 13 residues. Unmatched junction bases numbered 6, after V lost 2 bases and J lost 9 bases. CDR1 SGHTA and CDR2 FQGNSA come from the germline V gene. CDR3 protein: CASSLQLGGAQYF. CDR3 DNA: TGTGCCAGCAGCTTACAACTAGGGGGCGCCCAGTACTTC.

The chain has TRBV7-2 and TRBJ1-1; no definite D call. The germline V gene has CDR1 SGHTA and CDR2 FQGNSA. This CDR3 contains 16 residues. Trimming stripped 5 bases from V and 1 base from J, with 17 bases between. CDR3 in DNA: TGTGCCAGCAGCGTCCAGAGTACACTTCCGAACACTGAAGCTTTCTTT. It encodes CASSVQSTLPNTEAFF.

This sequence joins TRBV6-2 or TRBV6-3 and TRBJ2-7, with no clear D. Trimming took off 6 bases at V and 1 base at J, with 7 bases between the two ends. The CDR3 is 12 residues long. The germline V gene encodes CDR1 MNHEY and CDR2 SVGEGT. The CDR3 DNA reads as TGTGCCAGCAGCCTTCCTTCCTACGAGCAGTACTTC. Translation gives CASSLPSYEQYF.

V is TRBV5-6 and J is TRBJ2-7, with D possibly called TRBD1 or TRBD2 (5 bases each). The CDR3 is 11 amino acids. Germline CDR1 and CDR2: SGHDT and YYEEEE. With 6 bases removed from V and 6 bases from J, the gap between germline ends came to 10 bases. The CDR3 nucleotides are TGTGCCAGCATCCAGGGAGTCGAGCAGTACTTC. Protein: CASIQGVEQYF. Full variable domain (missing parts from reference TRBV5-6 and TRBJ2-7): DAGVTQSPTHLIKTRGQQVTLRCSPKSGHDTVSWYQQALGQGPQFIFQYYEEEERQRGNFPDRFSGHQFPNYSSELNVNALLLGDSALYLCASIQGVEQYFGPGTRLTVT.

The CDR3 bases are TGTGCCAGCAGTTTGCAGACTAACACCGGGGAGCTGTTTTTT. It is translated as CASSLQTNTGELFF. The chain employs TRBV6-5 and TRBJ2-2; no reliable D call. This CDR3 comprises 14 residues. CDR1 is MNHEY, CDR2 SVGAGI, per germline. The V end lost 4 bases, the J end lost 2 bases, and 8 bases lay between the germline ends.

This rearrangement joins TRBV7-3 to TRBJ2-2; D gene unclear. The V end lost 3 bases, the J end lost 3 bases, and 8 bases lay between the germline ends. Germline loops: CDR1 SGHTA, CDR2 FQGTGA. The CDR3 covers 14 residues. In DNA form, the CDR3 reads TGTGCCAGCAGCTTCGGGCAGGACACCGGGGAGCTGTTTTTT. The encoded protein is CASSFGQDTGELFF. Combining the CDR3 with reference TRBV7-3 and TRBJ2-2 gives the whole variable domain GAGVSQTPSNKVTEKGKYVELRCDPISGHTALYWYRQSLGQGPEFLIYFQGTGAADDSGLPNDRFFAVRPEGSVSTLKIQRTERGDSAVYLCASSFGQDTGELFFGEGSRLTVL.

This clone was counted once. This sequence joins TRBV6-2 or TRBV6-3 and TRBJ2-7; the D gene could be TRBD1 or TRBD2 (5 bases each). The CDR3 has 16 residues. Germline assignment: CDR1 MNHEY and CDR2 SVGEGT. The V gene lost 6 bases and the J gene lost 3 bases, with 21 bases spanning the gap. The CDR3 is CASSQGAPGSHYEQYF. DNA for the CDR3: TGTGCCAGCAGCCAAGGGGCGCCGGGGTCCCACTACGAGCAGTACTTC.

J is TRBJ2-3 and V is TRBV21-1. TRBV21-1 is labeled a pseudogene. This CDR3 is 13 amino acids long. CDR3 DNA: TGTGCCAGCGGAGCGAAGGGATCAGATACGCAGTATTTT. Protein sequence: CASGAKGSDTQYF.

This clone has a handful of counts. The gene calls are TRBV7-9 and TRBJ2-1; TRBD1 agrees at 10 bases. The CDR3 runs 15 residues. CDR1 SEHNR and CDR2 FQNEAQ come from the germline V gene (reference sequence). The V gene end was trimmed by 5 bases and the J gene end by 6 bases; junction bases not matched to a gene: 7. As DNA, the CDR3 is TGTGCCAGCAGCCCGGACAGGGGGGGATTCAATGAGCAGTTCTTC. It codes for CASSPDRGGFNEQFF.

This clone was observed a few times. This chain uses TRBV7-2 with TRBJ2-5; D may match TRBD1 or TRBD2 (5 bases each). Looked up from germline, CDR1 is SGHTA and CDR2 is FQGNSA. The CDR3 extends over 14 amino acids. Trimming left V 3 bases short and J 5 bases short, with 13 bases between. The CDR3 spells CASSFGPGAETQYF. The CDR3 nucleotides are TGTGCCAGCAGCTTTGGGCCCGGGGCGGAGACCCAGTACTTC.

This clone has only a few counts. The chain couples TRBV27 to TRBJ2-7; D remains ambiguous. This CDR3 region has 13 residues. Trimming cost V 3 bases and J 4 bases, with 10 bases left between them. The germline gives CDR1 MNHEY, CDR2 SMNVEV (reference sequence). The CDR3 DNA reads as TGTGCCAGCAGTTTCCATGGCCGTTACGAGCAGTACTTC. Translation gives CASSFHGRYEQYF.

The chain has TRBV7-9 and TRBJ1-1; 12 bases are shared with TRBD1. Germline V gene lookup returns CDR1 SEHNR and CDR2 FQNEAQ (reference sequence). The CDR3 sequence is 16 residues long. V shed 5 bases and J 2 bases; nucleotides not matched to a gene: 6. This chain's CDR3 is CASSPGDRGHNTEAFF. Here the CDR3 DNA reads TGTGCCAGCAGCCCAGGGGACAGGGGGCACAACACTGAAGCTTTCTTT.

V gene TRBV4-1 combines with J gene TRBJ1-6; D remains ambiguous. Trimming removed 1 base from V and 13 bases from J, with 11 bases in between. The V gene's germline CDR1 is MGHRA and CDR2 YSYEKL. CDR3 size: 13 residues. The chain's CDR3 is CASSQGYEPPLHF. CDR3 nucleotides: TGCGCCAGCAGCCAAGGCTACGAACCGCCCCTCCACTTT.

V gene TRBV11-2 combines with J gene TRBJ2-2; D may be TRBD1 (6 bases). V shed 2 bases and J shed 11 bases, with 15 bases lying between them. The CDR3 is 14 residues long. From germline, CDR1 is SGHAT and CDR2 FQNNGV. The CDR3 loop is CASSLSVGGRELFF. In DNA form, the CDR3 reads TGTGCCAGCAGCTTATCCGTTGGGGGCAGAGAGCTGTTTTTT.